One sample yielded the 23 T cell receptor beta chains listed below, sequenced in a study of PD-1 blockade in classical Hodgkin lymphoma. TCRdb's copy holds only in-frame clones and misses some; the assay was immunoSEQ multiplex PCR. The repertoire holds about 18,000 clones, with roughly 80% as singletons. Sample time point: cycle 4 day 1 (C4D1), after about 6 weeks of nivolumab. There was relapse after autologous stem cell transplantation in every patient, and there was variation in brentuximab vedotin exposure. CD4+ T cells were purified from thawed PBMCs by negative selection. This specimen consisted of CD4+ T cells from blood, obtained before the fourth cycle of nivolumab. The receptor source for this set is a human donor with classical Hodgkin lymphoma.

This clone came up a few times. The CDR3 sequence: CASSFPTGATETQYF. In DNA form, the CDR3 reads TGTGCCAGCAGTTTTCCGACAGGGGCGACCGAGACCCAGTACTTC. V is TRBV28 and J is TRBJ2-5, with 8 positions matching TRBD1. This CDR3 region has 15 residues. CDR1 is MDHEN and CDR2 is SYDVKM in the germline V gene. Trimming at V came to 3 bases and at J to 5 bases, leaving 8 bases not matched to a gene.

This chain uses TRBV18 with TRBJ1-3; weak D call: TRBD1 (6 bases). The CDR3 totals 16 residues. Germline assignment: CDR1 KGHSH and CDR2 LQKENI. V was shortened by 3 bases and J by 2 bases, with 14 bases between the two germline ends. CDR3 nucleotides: TGTGCCAGCTCACCCCGACAGGACTCAACTGGAAACACCATATATTTT. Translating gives CASSPRQDSTGNTIYF.

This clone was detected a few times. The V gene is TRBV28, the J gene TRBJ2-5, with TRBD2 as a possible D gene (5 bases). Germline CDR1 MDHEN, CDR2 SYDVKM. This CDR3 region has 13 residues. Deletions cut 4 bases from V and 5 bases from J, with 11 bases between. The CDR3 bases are TGTGCCAGCAGTTGGGGTAGCGTGGAGACCCAGTACTTC. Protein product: CASSWGSVETQYF.

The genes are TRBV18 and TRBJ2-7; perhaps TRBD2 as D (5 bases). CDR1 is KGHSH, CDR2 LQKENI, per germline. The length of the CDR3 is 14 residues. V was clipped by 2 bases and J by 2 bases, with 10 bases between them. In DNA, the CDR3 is TGTGCCAGCTCACCATACCTCGGGGCCTACGAGCAGTACTTC. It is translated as CASSPYLGAYEQYF.

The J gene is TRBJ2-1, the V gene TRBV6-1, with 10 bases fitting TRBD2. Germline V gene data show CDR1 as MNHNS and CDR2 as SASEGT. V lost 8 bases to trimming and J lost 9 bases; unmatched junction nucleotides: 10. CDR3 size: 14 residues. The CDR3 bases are TGTGCCAGCGCCCTAGCGGGAGAGGTGGGTGAGCAGTTCTTC. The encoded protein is CASALAGEVGEQFF.

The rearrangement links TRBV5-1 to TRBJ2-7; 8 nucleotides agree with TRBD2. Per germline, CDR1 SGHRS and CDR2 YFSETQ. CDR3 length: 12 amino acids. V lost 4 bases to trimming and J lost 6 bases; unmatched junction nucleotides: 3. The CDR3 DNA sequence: TGCGCCAGCAGCCGGGAGGGTATCGAGCAGTACTTC. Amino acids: CASSREGIEQYF.

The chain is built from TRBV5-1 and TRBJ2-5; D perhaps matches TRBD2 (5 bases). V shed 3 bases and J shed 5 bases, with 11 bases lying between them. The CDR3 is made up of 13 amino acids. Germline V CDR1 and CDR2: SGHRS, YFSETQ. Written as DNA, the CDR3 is TGCGCCAGCAGCTCCGGGGTTAGTGAGACCCAGTACTTC. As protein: CASSSGVSETQYF.

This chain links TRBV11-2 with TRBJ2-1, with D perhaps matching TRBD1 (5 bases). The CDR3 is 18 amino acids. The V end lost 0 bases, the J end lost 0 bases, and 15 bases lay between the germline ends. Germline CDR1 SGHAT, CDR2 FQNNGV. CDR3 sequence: CASSLDQGWRVSYNEQFF. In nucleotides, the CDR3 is TGTGCCAGCAGCTTAGATCAGGGCTGGAGAGTCTCCTACAATGAGCAGTTCTTC.

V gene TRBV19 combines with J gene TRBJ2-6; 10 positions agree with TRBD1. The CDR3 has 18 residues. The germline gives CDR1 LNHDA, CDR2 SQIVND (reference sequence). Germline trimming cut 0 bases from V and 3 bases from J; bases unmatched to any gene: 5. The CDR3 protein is CASSIDGTGVYGANVLTF. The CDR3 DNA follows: TGTGCCAGTAGTATAGATGGGACAGGGGTTTATGGGGCCAACGTCCTGACTTTC.

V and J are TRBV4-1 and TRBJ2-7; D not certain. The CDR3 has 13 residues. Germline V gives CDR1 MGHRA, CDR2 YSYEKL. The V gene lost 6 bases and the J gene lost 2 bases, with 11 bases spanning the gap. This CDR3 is CASSRTVAYEQYF. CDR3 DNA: TGCGCCAGCAGTAGGACGGTAGCCTACGAGCAGTACTTC.

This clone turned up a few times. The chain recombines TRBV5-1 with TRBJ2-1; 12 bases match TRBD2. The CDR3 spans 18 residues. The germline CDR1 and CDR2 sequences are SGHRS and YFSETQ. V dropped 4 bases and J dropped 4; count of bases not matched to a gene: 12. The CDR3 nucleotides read TGCGCCAGCAGCCATGGACTAGCGGGATCTCTAATTTACAATGAGCAGTTCTTC. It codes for CASSHGLAGSLIYNEQFF.

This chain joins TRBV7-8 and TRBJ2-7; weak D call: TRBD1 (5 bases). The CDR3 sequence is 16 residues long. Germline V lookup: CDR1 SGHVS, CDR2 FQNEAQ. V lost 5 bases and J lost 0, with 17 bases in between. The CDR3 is CASSTQGHFSSYEQYF. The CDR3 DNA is TGTGCCAGCAGCACCCAAGGACACTTTAGCTCCTACGAGCAGTACTTC.

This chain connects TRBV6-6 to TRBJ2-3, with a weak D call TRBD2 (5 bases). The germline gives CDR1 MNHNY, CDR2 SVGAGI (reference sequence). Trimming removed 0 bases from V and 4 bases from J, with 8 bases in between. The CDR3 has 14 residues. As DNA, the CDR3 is TGTGCCAGCAGTTACTCAGAGGGATCAGATACGCAGTATTTT. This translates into CASSYSEGSDTQYF.

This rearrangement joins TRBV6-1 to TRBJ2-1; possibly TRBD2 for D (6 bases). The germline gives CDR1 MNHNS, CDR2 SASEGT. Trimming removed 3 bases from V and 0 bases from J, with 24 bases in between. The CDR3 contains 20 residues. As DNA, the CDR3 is TGTGCCAGCAGTGAGTACTTGGGGAGGTTGGGACTTAGCTCCTACAATGAGCAGTTCTTC. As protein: CASSEYLGRLGLSSYNEQFF.

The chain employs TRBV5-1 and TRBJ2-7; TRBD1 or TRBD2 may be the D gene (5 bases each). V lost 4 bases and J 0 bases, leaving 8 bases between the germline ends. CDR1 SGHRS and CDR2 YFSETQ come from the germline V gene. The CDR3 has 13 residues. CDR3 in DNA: TGCGCCAGCAGCCGGGACGGCTCCTACGAGCAGTACTTC. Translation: CASSRDGSYEQYF.

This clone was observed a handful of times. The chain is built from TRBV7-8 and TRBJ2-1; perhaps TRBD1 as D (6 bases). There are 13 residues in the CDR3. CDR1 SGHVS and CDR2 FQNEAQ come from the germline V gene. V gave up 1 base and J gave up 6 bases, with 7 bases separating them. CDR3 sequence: CASSLGGPNEQFF. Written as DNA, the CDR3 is TGTGCCAGCAGCTTAGGGGGGCCCAATGAGCAGTTCTTC.

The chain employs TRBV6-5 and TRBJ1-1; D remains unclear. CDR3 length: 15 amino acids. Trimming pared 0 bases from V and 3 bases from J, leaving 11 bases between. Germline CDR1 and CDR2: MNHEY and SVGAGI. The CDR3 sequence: CASSYSAVRYTEAFF. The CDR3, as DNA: TGTGCCAGCAGTTACTCGGCGGTAAGGTACACTGAAGCTTTCTTT.

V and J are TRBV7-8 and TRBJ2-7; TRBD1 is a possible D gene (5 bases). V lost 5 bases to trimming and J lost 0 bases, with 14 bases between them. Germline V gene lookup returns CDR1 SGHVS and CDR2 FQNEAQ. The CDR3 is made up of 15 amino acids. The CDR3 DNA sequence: TGTGCCAGCAGCACGACAGTAGGGTCCTCCTACGAGCAGTACTTC. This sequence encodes CASSTTVGSSYEQYF.

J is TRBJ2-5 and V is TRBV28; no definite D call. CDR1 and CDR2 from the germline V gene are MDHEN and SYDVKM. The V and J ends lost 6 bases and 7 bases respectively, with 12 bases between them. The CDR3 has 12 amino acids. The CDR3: CASRLLSGTQYF. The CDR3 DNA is TGTGCCAGCAGGCTACTCTCAGGGACCCAGTACTTC.

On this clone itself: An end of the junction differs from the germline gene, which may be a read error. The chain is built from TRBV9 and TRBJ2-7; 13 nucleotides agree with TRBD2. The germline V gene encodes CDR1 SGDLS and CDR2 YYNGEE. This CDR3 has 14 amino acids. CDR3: CASSENRTSGRGNF. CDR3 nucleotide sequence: TGTGCCAGCAGCGAGAACCGGACTAGCGGGAGAGGCAACTTC.

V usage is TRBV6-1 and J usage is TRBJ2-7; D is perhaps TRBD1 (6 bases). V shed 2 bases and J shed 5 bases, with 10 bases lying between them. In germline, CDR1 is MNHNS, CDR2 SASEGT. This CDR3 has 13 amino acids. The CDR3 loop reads CASSESRGNEQYF. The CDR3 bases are TGTGCCAGCAGTGAATCCAGGGGAAACGAGCAGTACTTC.

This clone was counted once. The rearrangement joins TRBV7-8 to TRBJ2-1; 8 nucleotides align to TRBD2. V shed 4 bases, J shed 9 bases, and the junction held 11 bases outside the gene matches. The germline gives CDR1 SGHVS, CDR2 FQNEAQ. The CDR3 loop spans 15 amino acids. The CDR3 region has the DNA TGTGCCAGCAGCTCCCTCCTGGCGGGAGGTAGTGAGCAGTTCTTC. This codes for CASSSLLAGGSEQFF.

CDR3: CASSQEGSDTQYF. CDR3 coding DNA: TGCGCCAGCAGCCAAGAGGGGAGTGATACGCAGTATTTT. The chain links TRBV4-1 to TRBJ2-3, with D perhaps TRBD2 (5 bases). V was clipped by 0 bases and J by 6 bases, with 7 bases between them. In germline, CDR1 is MGHRA, CDR2 YSYEKL. CDR3 length: 13 amino acids.